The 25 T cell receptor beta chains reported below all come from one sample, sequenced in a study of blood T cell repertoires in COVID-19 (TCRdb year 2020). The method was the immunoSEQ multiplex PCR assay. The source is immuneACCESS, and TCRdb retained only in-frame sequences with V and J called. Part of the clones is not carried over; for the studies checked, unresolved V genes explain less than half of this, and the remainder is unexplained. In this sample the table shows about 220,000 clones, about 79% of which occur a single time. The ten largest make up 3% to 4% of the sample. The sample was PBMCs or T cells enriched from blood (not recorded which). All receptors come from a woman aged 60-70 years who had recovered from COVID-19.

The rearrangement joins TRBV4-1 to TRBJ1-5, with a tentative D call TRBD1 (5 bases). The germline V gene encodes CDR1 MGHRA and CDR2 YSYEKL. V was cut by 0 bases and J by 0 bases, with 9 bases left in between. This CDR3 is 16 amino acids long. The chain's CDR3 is CASSQETGYSNQPQHF. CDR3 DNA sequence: TGCGCCAGCAGCCAAGAAACAGGCTATAGCAATCAGCCCCAGCATTTT.

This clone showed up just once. Here the CDR3 reads CASSLSSPNEQFF. CDR3 DNA: TGCGCCAGCAGCTTGTCTAGCCCCAATGAGCAGTTCTTC. The chain has TRBV5-1 and TRBJ2-1; TRBD2 is a possible D gene (5 bases). The germline V and J ends were trimmed by 1 base and 6 bases, with 8 bases remaining between them. This CDR3 has 13 amino acids. Per germline, CDR1 SGHRS and CDR2 YFSETQ.

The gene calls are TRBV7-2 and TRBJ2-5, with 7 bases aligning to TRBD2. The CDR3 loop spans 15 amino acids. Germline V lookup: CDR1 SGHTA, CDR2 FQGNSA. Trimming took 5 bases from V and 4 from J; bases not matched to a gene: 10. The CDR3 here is CASSDGTTIGETQYF. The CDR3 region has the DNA TGTGCCAGCAGCGACGGGACTACCATCGGAGAGACCCAGTACTTC.

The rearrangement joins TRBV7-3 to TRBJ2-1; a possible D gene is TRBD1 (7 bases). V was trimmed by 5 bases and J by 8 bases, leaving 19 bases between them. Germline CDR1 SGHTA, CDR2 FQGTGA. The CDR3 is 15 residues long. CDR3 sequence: CASSASRGDADEQFF. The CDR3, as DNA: TGTGCCAGCAGCGCCTCCAGGGGGGACGCCGATGAGCAGTTCTTC.

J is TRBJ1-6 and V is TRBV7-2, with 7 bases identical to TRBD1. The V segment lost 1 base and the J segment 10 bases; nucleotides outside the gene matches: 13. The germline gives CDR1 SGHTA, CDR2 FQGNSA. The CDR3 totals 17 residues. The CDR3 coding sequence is TGTGCCAGCAGCTTAGTAACAGGGGCTCCCAACTACTCACCCCTCCACTTT. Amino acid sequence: CASSLVTGAPNYSPLHF.

CDR3 nucleotide sequence: TGTGCCAGCAGCTTTCCGACAGGGGGCAGGGAAAAACTGTTTTTT. This translates into CASSFPTGGREKLFF. This chain joins TRBV7-2 and TRBJ1-4; 10 bases fit TRBD1. The V gene end was trimmed by 3 bases and the J gene end by 8 bases; junction bases not matched to a gene: 6. CDR3 length: 15 amino acids. CDR1 and CDR2 from the germline V gene are SGHTA and FQGNSA.

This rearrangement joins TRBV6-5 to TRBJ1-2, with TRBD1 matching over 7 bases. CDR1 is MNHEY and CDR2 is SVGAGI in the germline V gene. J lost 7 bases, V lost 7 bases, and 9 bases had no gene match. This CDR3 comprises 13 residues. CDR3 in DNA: TGTGCCAGCATTAACAGGGGATCCAGTGGCTACACCTTC. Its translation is CASINRGSSGYTF.

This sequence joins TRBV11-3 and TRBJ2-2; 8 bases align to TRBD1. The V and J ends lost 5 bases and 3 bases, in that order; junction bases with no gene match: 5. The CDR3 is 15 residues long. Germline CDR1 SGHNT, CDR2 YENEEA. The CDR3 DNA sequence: TGTGCCAGCAGCCCCTTGACAGGGGACACCGGGGAGCTGTTTTTT. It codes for CASSPLTGDTGELFF.

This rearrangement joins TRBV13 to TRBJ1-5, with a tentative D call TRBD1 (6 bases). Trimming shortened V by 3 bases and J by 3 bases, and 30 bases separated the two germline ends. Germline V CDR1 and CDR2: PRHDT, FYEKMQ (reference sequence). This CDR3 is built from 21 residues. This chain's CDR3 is CASSLGPTGSWSKLNNQPQHF. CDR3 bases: TGTGCCAGCAGCTTGGGGCCTACAGGGAGCTGGTCTAAACTTAACAATCAGCCCCAGCATTTT.

The DNA for the CDR3 is TGTGCCAGTAGCACTAGCGGGAGCCCTCATTACGAGCAGTACTTC. Translation: CASSTSGSPHYEQYF. This chain joins TRBV19 and TRBJ2-7, with 11 bases aligning to TRBD2. Germline V gives CDR1 LNHDA, CDR2 SQIVND (reference sequence). Trimming cost V 6 bases and J 4 bases; bases outside gene matches: 8. CDR3 length: 15 residues.

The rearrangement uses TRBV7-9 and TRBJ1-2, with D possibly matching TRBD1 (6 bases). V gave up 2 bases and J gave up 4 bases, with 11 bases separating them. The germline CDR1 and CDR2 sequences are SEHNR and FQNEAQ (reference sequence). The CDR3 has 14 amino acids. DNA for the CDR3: TGTGCCAGCAGCTTAACAGGGCTGGTCTATGGCTACACCTTC. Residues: CASSLTGLVYGYTF.

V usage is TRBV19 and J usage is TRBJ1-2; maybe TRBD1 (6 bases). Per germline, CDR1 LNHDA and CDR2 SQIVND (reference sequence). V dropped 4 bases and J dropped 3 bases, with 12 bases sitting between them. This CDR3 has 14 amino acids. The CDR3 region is CASSTQGSDYGYTF. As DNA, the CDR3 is TGTGCCAGTAGTACTCAGGGGAGCGACTATGGCTACACCTTC. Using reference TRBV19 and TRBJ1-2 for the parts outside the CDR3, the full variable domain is DGGITQSPKYLFRKEGQNVTLSCEQNLNHDAMYWYRQDPGQGLRLIYYSQIVNDFQKGDIAEGYSVSREKKESFPLTVTSAQKNPTAFYLCASSTQGSDYGYTFGSGTRLTVV.

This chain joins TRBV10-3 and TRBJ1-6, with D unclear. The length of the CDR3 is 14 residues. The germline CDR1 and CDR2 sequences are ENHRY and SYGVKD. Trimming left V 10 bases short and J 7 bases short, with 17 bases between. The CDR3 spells CATLFARENSPLHF. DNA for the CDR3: TGTGCCACCCTATTCGCGAGGGAGAATTCACCCCTCCACTTT.

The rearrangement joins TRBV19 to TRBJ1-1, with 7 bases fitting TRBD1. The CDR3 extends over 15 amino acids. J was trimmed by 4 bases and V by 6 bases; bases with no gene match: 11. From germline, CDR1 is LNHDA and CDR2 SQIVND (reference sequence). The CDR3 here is CASSARRTGITEAFF. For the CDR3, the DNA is TGTGCCAGTAGCGCTAGAAGGACAGGCATCACTGAAGCTTTCTTT.

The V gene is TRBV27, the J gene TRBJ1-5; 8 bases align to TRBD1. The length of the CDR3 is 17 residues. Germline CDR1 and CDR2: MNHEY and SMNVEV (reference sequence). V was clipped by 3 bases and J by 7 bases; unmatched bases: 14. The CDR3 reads CASSLSGTGVLGQPQHF. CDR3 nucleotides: TGTGCCAGCAGTTTGTCCGGGACAGGCGTCTTAGGGCAGCCCCAGCATTTT.

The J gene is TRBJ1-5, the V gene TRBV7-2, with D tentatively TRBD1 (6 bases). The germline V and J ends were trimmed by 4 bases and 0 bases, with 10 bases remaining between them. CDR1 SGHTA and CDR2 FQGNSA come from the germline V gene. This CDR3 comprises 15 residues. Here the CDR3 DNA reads TGTGCCAGCAGCTCCGGGACAAATAGCAATCAGCCCCAGCATTTT. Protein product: CASSSGTNSNQPQHF. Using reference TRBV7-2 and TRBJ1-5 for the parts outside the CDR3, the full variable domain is GAGVSQSPSNKVTEKGKDVELRCDPISGHTALYWYRQSLGQGLEFLIYFQGNSAPDKSGLPSDRFSAERTGGSVSTLTIQRTQQEDSAVYLCASSSGTNSNQPQHFGDGTRLSIL.

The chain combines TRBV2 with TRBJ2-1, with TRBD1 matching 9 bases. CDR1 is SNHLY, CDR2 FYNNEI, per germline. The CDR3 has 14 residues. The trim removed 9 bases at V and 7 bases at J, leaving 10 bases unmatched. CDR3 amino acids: CARTVGQGVNEQFF. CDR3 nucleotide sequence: TGTGCCAGAACCGTGGGACAGGGTGTAAATGAGCAGTTCTTC.

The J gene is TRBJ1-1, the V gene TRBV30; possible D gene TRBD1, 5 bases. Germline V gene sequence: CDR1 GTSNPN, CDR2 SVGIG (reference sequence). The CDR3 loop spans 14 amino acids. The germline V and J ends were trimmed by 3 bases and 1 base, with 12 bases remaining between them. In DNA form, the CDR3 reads TGTGCCTGGAGATCATCCGGGGGGAACACTGAAGCTTTCTTT. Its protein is CAWRSSGGNTEAFF.

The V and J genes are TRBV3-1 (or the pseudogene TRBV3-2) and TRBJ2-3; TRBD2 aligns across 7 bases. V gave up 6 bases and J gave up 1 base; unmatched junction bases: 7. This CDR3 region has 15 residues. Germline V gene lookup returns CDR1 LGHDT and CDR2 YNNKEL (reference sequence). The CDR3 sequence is CASSRPGGRTDTQYF. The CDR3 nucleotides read TGTGCCAGCAGTCGTCCGGGAGGTCGCACAGATACGCAGTATTTT.

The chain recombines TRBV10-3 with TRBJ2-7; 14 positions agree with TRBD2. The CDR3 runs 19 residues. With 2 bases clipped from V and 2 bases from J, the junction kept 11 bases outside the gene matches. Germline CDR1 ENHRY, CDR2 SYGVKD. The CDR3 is CAISEPWTSGRPGAYEQYF. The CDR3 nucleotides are TGTGCCATCAGTGAGCCATGGACTAGCGGGAGGCCGGGGGCCTACGAGCAGTACTTC.

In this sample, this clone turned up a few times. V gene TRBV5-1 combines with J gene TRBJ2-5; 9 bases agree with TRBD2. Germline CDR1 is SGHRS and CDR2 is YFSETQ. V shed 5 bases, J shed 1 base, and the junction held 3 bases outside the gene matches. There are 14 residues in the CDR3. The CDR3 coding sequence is TGCGCCAGCAGACTAGCGGGTGTCCAAGAGACCCAGTACTTC. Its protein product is CASRLAGVQETQYF.

DNA for the CDR3: TGCAGCGTTGTCGAGGCCGACTATGGCTACACCTTC. The encoded protein is CSVVEADYGYTF. The chain is built from TRBV29-1 and TRBJ1-2; no clear D. The ends were cut back, 4 bases at V and 3 bases at J, with 9 bases in the middle. Germline V gene data show CDR1 as SQVTM and CDR2 as ANQGSEA. The length of the CDR3 is 12 residues. The variable domain in full, completed from reference TRBV29-1 and TRBJ1-2, reads SAVISQKPSRDICQRGTSLTIQCQVDSQVTMMFWYRQQPGQSLTLIATANQGSEATYESGFVIDKFPISRPNLTFSTLTVSNMSPEDSSIYLCSVVEADYGYTFGSGTRLTVV.

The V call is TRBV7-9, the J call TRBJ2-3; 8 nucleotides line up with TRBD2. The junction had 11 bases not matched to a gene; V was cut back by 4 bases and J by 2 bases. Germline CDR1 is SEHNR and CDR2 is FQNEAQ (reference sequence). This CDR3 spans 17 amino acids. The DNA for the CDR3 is TGTGCCAGCAGCTCATGGGGCGGGGGGCCCAACACAGATACGCAGTATTTT. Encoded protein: CASSSWGGGPNTDTQYF. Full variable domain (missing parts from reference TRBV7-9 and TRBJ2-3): DTGVSQNPRHKITKRGQNVTFRCDPISEHNRLYWYRQTLGQGPEFLTYFQNEAQLEKSRLLSDRFSAERPKGSFSTLEIQRTEQGDSAMYLCASSSWGGGPNTDTQYFGPGTRLTVL.

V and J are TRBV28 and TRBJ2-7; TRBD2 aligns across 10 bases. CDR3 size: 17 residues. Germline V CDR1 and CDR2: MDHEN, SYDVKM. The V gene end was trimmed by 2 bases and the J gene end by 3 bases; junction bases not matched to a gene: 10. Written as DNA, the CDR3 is TGTGCCAGCAGTTTAGGAGCTAGCGGGAGTGCGGGCTACGAGCAGTACTTC. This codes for CASSLGASGSAGYEQYF.

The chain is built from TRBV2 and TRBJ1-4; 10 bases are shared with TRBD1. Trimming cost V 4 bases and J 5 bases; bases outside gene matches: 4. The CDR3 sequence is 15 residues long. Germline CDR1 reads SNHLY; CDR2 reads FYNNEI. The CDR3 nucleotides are TGTGCCAGCAGTGGGGACAGGGGTATGAATGAAAAACTGTTTTTT. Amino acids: CASSGDRGMNEKLFF.